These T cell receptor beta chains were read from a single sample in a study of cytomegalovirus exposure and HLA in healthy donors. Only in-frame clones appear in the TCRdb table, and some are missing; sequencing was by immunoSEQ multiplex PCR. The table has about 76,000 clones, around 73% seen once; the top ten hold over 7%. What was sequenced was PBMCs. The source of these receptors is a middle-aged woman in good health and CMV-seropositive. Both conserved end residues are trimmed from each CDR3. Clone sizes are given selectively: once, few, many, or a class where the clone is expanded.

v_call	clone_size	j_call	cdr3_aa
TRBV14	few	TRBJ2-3	ASSHLLPGIPDTQY
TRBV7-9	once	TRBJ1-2	ASSTIGGTGKGYGYT
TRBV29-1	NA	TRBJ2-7	SVQVGGIYEQY
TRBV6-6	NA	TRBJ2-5	ASRTGTAQETQY
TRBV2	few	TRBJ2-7	ASGTGVSYHEQY
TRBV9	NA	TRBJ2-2	ASSGARPGGPGTGELF
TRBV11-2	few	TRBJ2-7	ATRAGGPGEQY
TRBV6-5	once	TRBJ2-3	ASSYSWTGFTDTQY
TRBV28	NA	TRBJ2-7	ASRGGAPYEQY
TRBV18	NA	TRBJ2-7	ASSRGGRAYEQY
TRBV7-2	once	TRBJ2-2	AVRSGVNTGELF
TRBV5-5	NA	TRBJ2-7	ASSVRQGPPLEQY
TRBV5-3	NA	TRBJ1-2	ARSLELYGYT
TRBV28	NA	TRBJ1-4	ASSAAGGRAEKLF
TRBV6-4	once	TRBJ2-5	ASSDGPNRPQY
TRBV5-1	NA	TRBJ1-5	ASSSGQSNQPQH
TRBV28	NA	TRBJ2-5	ASSPQGSQETQY
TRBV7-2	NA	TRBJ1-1	ASSSGYSGTEAF
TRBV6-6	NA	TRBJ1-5	ASSYSGADSPQH
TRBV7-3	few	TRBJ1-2	ASSSTVTGGYT
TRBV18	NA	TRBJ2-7	ASSPGQGAREQY
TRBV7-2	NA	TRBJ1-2	ASSLGGGENYGYT
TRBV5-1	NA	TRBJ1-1	ASSLRGGRGTEAF
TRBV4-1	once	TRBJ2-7	ASSHPPTAVYEQY
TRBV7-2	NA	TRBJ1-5	ASSVAGPNSNQPQH
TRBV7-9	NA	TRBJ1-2	ASSLNRYGYT
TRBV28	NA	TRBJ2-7	ASSSSSYEQY
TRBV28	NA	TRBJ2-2	ASSSGLAEVTGELF
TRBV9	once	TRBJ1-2	ASSEPDRGNGYT
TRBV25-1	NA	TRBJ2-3	ASRTVGQGTLDTQY
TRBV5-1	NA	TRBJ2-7	ASSWGTDLSSYEQY
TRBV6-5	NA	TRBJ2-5	ASSGRLETQY
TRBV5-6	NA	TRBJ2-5	ASSGRVQETQY
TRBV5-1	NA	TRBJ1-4	ASSFRTGETNEKLF
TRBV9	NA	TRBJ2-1	ASSAQGAYEQF
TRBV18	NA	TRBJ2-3	ASFEGVTDTQY
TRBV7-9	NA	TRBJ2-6	SSSFSVSRSGANVLT
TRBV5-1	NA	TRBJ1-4	ASSLGQGNEKLF
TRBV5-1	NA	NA	ASSYTSGNEQY
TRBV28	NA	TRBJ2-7	ASSPSREQY
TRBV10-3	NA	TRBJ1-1	AMGTNKGTEAF
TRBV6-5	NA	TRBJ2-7	ASSKTPGQGHEQY
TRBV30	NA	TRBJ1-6	AWSFGNSPLH
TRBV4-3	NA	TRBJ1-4	ASSPDRGRTNEKLF
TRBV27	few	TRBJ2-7	ASSLWTGEWGEQY
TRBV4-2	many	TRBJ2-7	ASSPGLAGGPDEQY
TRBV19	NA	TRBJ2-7	ASTPTGVSYEQY
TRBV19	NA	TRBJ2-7	ASSTGDRALEQY
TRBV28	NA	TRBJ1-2	ASSTGYGYT
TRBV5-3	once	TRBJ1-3	ARSSGGQVSASGNTIY